This T cell receptor beta chain is drawn from a study of blood T cell repertoires in COVID-19. Overall study: Samples taken during acute and convalescent COVID-19 were collected in the United States, Italy and Spain.

This CDR3 contains 15 residues. Germline trimming cut 3 bases from V and 5 bases from J; bases unmatched to any gene: 8. Germline CDR1 is SEHNR and CDR2 is FQNEAQ (reference sequence). Method: immunoSEQ multiplex PCR; TCRdb's copy keeps in-frame clones and lacks some. This sample has some 260,000 clones; 60% to 75% occur once, and the top ten carry about 3.5%. This sequence originates from a woman over 75 with acute or convalescent COVID-19. Specimen: peripheral blood. The chain has TRBV7-9 and TRBJ2-5, with 8 bases that match TRBD2. The CDR3 sequence is CASSFYGGVMETQYF. CDR3 nucleotides: TGTGCCAGCAGCTTTTACGGGGGGGTCATGGAGACCCAGTACTTC.